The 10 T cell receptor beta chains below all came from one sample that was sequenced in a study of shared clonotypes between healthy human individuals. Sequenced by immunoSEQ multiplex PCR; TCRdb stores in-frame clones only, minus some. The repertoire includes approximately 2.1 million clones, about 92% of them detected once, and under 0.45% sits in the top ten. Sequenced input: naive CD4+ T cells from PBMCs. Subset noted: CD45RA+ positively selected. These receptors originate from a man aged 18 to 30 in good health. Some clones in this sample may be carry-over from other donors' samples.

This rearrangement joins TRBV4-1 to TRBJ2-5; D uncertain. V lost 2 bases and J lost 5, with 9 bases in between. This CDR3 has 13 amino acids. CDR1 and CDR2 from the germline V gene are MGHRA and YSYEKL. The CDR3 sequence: CASSQKAVETQYF. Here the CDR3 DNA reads TGCGCCAGCAGCCAAAAAGCAGTGGAGACCCAGTACTTC.

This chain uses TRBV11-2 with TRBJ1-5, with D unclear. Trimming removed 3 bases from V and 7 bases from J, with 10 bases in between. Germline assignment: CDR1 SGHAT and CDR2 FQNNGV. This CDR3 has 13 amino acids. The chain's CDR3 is CASSFDRHQPQHF. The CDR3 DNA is TGTGCCAGCAGCTTCGATAGGCACCAGCCCCAGCATTTT.

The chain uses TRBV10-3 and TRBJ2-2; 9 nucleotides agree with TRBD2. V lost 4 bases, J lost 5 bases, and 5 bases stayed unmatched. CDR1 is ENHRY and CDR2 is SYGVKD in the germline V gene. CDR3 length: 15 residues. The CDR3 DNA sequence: TGTGCCATCAGTGTGGCGGGAGGGTCTACCGGGGAGCTGTTTTTT. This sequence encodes CAISVAGGSTGELFF.

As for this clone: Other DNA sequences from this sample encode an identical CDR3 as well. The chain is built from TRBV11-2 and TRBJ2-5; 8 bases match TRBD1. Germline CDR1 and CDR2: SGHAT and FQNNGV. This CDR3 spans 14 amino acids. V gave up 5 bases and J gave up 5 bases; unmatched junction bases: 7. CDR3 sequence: CASSPQGAGETQYF. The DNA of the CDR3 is TGTGCCAGCAGCCCGCAGGGGGCGGGGGAGACCCAGTACTTC.

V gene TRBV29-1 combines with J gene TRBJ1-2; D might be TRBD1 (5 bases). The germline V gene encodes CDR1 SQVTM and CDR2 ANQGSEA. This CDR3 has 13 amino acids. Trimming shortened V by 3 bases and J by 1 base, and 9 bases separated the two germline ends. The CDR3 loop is CSVDRDGNYGYTF. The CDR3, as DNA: TGCAGCGTTGACCGGGACGGTAACTATGGCTACACCTTC.

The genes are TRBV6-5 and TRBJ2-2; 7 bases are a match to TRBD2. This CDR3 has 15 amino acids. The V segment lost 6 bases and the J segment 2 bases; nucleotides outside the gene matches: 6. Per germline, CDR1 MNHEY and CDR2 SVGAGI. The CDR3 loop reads CASSRLAVNTGELFF. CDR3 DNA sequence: TGTGCCAGCAGCCGACTAGCAGTTAACACCGGGGAGCTGTTTTTT.

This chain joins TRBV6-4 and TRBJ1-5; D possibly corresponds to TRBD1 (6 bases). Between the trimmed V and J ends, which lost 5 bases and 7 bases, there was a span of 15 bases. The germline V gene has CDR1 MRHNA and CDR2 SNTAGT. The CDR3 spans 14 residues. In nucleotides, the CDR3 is TGTGCCAGCAGTTCCACAGGGTGGGGGCAGCCCCAGCATTTT. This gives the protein CASSSTGWGQPQHF.

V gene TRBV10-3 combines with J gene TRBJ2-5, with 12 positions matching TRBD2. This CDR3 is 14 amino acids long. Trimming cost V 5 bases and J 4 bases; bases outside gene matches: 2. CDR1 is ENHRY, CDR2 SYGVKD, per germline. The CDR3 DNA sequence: TGTGCCATCAGTTCGGGACTAGCGGGAGAGACCCAGTACTTC. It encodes CAISSGLAGETQYF.

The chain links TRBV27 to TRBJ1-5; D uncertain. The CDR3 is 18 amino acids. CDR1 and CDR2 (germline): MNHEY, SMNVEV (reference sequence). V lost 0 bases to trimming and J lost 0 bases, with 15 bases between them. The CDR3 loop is CASSLSGPNYYSNQPQHF. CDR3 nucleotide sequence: TGTGCCAGCAGTTTATCTGGGCCAAATTATTATAGCAATCAGCCCCAGCATTTT.

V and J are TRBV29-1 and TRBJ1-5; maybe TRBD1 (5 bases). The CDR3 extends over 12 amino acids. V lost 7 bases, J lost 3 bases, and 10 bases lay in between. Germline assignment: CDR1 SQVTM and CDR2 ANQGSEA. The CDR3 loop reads CSGQNNNQPQHF. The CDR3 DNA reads TGCAGCGGACAGAACAACAATCAGCCCCAGCATTTT.